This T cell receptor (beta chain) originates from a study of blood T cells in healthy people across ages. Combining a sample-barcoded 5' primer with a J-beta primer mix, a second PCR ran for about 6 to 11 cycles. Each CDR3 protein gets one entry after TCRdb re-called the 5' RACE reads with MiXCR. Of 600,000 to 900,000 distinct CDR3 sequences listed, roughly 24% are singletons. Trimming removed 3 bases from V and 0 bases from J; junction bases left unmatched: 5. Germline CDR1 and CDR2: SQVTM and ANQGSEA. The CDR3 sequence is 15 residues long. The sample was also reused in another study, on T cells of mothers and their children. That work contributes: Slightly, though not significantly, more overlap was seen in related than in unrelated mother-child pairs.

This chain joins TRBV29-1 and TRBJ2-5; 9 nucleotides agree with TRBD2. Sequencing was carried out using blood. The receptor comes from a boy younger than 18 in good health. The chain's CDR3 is CSVDGLAGNQETQYF. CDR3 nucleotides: TGCAGCGTTGATGGGCTAGCGGGGAACCAAGAGACCCAGTACTTC.